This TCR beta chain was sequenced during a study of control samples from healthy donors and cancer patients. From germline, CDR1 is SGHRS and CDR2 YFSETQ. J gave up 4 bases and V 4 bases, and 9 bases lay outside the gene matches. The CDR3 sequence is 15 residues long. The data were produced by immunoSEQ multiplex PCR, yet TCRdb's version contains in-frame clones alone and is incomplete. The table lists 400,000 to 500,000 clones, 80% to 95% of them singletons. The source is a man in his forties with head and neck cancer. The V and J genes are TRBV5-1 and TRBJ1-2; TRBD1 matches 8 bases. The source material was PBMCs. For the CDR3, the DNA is TGCGCCAGCAGCGTTACCCCAGGGGGCCCCTATGGCTACACCTTC. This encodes CASSVTPGGPYGYTF.